This T cell receptor (beta chain) emerged from a study of blood T cell repertoires in COVID-19. The wider study: PBMCs, B-cell-depleted T cells, or T cells provided the cDNA or gDNA that made up the material.

Those who participated ranged in age from roughly 18 to 89 years and resided in 24 US areas. Participants' reported clinical history set cohort assignment. Those designated as exposed participants met a COVID-19 case within 2 weeks before study entry. The V gene lost 6 bases and the J gene lost 0 bases, with 9 bases spanning the gap. The CDR3 extends over 14 amino acids. The germline V gene has CDR1 MDHEN and CDR2 SYDVKM. Measured with immunoSEQ multiplex PCR; TCRdb has only the in-frame clones, and not every one. Of 150,000 to 200,000 clones detected, approximately 83% appear once; the ten largest clones hold roughly 4.9%.

Source material: PBMCs or T cells enriched from blood (not recorded which). The chain links TRBV28 to TRBJ1-3, with a weak D call TRBD1 (6 bases). This receptor was taken from a man in his 70s who had been exposed to COVID-19. CDR3 residues: CASRDSRSGNTIYF. The CDR3 bases are TGTGCCAGCAGGGACAGCCGCTCTGGAAACACCATATATTTT.